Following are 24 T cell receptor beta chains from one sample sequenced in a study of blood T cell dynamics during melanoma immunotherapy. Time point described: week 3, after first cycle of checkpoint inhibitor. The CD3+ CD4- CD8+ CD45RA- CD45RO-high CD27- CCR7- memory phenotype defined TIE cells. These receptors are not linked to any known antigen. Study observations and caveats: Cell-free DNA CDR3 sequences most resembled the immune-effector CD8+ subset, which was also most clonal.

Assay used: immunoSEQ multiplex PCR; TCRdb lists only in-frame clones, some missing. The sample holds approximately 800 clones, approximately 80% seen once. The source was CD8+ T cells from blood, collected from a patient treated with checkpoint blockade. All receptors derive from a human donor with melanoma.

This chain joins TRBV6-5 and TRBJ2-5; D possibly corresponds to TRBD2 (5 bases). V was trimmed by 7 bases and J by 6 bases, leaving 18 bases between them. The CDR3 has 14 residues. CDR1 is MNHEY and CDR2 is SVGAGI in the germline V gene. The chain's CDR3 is CASTADWSSQTQYF. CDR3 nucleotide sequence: TGTGCCAGCACCGCGGACTGGTCCTCTCAGACCCAGTACTTC.

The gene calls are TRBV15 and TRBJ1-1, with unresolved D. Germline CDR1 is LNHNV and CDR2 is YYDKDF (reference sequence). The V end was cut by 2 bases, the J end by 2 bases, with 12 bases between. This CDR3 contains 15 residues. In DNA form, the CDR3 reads TGTGCCACCAGCAGAACAGACTTTATAAACACTGAAGCTTTCTTT. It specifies CATSRTDFINTEAFF. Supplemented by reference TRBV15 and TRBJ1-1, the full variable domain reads DAMVIQNPRYQVTQFGKPVTLSCSQTLNHNVMYWYQQKSSQAPKLLFHYYDKDFNNEADTPDNFQSRRPNTSFCFLDIRSPGLGDTAMYLCATSRTDFINTEAFFGQGTRLTVV.

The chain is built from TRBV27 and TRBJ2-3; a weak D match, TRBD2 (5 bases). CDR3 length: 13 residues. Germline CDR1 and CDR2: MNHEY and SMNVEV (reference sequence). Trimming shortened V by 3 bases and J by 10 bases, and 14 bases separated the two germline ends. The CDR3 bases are TGTGCCAGCAGTTTCAGCGGCGGAATTGCGCAGTATTTT. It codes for CASSFSGGIAQYF.

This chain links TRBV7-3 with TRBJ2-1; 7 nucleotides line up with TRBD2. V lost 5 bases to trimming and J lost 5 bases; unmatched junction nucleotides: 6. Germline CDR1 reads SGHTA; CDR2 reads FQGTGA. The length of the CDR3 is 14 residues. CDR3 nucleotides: TGTGCCAGCAGCGCAGGACTAGGAAACAATGAGCAGTTCTTC. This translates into CASSAGLGNNEQFF.

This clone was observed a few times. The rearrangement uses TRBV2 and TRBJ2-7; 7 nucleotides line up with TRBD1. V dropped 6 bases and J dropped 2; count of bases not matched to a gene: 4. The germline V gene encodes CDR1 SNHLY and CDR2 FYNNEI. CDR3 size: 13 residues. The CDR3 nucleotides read TGTGCCAGCAGACAGGGGAAGACCTACGAGCAGTACTTC. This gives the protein CASRQGKTYEQYF.

The CDR3, as DNA: TGTGCCAGCAGCTACGTCAGGGGTTCGAACACCGGGGAGCTGTTTTTT. Protein sequence: CASSYVRGSNTGELFF. The genes are TRBV7-9 and TRBJ2-2; D may be TRBD1 (6 bases). CDR3 length equals 16 residues. Per the germline V gene, CDR1 is SEHNR and CDR2 is FQNEAQ (reference sequence). Trimming left V 4 bases short and J 0 bases short, with 12 bases between.

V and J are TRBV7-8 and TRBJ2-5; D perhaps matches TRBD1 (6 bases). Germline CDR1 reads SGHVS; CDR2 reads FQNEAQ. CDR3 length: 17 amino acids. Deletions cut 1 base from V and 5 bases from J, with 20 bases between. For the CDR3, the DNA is TGTGCCAGCAGCTTAGAGTTTCGAGGGGATGGGGGCGAGACCCAGTACTTC. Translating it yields CASSLEFRGDGGETQYF.

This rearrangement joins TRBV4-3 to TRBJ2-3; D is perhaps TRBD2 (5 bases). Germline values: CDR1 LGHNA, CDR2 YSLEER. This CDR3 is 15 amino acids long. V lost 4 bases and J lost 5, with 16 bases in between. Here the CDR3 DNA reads TGCGCCAGCAGCCGATCCAGCAGCGGACGAGATACGCAGTATTTT. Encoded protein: CASSRSSSGRDTQYF.

CDR3 DNA sequence: TGTGCCAGCAGCTTGGCTCTAGCGGGAGTGCGAGAGCAGTACTTC. Translated: CASSLALAGVREQYF. This chain links TRBV5-5 with TRBJ2-7; 10 nucleotides align to TRBD2. The CDR3 runs 15 residues. With 0 bases clipped from V and 7 bases from J, the junction kept 7 bases outside the gene matches. Germline CDR1 SGHKS, CDR2 YYEKEE (reference sequence).

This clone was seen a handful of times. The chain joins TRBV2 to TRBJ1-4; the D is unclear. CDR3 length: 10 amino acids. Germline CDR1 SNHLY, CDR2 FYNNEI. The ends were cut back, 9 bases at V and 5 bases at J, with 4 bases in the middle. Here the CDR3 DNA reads TGTGCCAGTTACAATGAAAAACTGTTTTTT. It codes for CASYNEKLFF.

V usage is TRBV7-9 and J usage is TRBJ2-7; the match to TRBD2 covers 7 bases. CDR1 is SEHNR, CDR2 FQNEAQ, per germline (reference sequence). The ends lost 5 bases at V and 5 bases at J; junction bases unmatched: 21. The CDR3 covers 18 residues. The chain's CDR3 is CASSHPLGSGLKGDEQYF. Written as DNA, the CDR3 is TGTGCCAGCAGCCACCCCTTGGGTAGCGGGCTAAAAGGGGACGAGCAGTACTTC.

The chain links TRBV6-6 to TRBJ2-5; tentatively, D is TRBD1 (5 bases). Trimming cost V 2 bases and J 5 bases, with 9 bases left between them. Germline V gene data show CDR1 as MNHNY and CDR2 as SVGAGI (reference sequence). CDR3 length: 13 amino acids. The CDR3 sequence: CASSYVPGETQYF. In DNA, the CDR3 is TGTGCCAGCAGTTACGTCCCAGGGGAGACCCAGTACTTC.

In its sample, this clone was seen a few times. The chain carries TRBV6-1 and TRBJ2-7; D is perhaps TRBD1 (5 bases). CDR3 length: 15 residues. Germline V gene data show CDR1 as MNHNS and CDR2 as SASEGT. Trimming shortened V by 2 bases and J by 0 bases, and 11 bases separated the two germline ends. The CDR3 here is CASSEQGLSSYEQYF. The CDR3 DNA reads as TGTGCCAGCAGTGAACAGGGTCTAAGCTCCTACGAGCAGTACTTC.

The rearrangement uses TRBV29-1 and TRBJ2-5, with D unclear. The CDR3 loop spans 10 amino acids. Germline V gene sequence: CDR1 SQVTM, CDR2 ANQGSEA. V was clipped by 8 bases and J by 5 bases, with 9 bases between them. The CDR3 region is CSIVRETQYF. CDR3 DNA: TGCAGCATCGTAAGGGAGACCCAGTACTTC. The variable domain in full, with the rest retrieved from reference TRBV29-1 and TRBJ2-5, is SAVISQKPSRDICQRGTSLTIQCQVDSQVTMMFWYRQQPGQSLTLIATANQGSEATYESGFVIDKFPISRPNLTFSTLTVSNMSPEDSSIYLCSIVRETQYFGPGTRLLVL.

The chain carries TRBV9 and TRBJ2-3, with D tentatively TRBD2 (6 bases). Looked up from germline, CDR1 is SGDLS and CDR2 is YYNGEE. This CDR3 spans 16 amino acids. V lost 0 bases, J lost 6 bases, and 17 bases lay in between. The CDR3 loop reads CASSVARSTSTDTQYF. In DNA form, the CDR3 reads TGTGCCAGCAGCGTAGCTCGGTCGACTAGTACGGATACGCAGTATTTT.

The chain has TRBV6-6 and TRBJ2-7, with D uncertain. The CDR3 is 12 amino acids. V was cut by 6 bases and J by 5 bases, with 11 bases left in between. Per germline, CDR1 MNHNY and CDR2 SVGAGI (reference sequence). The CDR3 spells CASSRPRNEQYF. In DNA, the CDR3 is TGTGCCAGCAGCCGACCCAGGAACGAGCAGTACTTC.

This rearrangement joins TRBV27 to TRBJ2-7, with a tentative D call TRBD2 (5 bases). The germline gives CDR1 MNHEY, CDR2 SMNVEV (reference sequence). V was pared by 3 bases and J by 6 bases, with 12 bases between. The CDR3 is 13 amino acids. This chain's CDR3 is CASSLTISAEQYF. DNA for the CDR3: TGTGCCAGCAGTTTGACTATATCCGCCGAGCAGTACTTC.

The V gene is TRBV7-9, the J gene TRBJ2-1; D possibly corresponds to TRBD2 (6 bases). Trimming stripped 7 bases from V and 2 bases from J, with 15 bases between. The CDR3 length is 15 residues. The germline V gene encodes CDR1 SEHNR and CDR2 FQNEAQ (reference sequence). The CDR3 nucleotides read TGTGCCAGCATCCCAGGAGGGGCAACCTACAATGAGCAGTTCTTC. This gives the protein CASIPGGATYNEQFF.

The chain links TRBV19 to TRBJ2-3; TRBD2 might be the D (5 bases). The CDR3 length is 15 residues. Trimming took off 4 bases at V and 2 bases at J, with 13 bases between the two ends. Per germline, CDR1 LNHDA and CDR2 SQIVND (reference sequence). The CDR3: CASSKRVISTDTQYF. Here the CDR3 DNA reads TGTGCCAGTAGTAAGAGGGTCATCTCCACAGATACGCAGTATTTT.

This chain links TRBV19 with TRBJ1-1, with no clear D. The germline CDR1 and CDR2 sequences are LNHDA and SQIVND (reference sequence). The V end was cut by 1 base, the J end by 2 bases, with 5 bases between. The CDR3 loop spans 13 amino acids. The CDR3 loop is CASSIGRNTEAFF. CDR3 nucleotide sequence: TGTGCCAGTAGTATAGGACGAAACACTGAAGCTTTCTTT. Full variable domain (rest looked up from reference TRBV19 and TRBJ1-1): DGGITQSPKYLFRKEGQNVTLSCEQNLNHDAMYWYRQDPGQGLRLIYYSQIVNDFQKGDIAEGYSVSREKKESFPLTVTSAQKNPTAFYLCASSIGRNTEAFFGQGTRLTVV.

Here the CDR3 reads CASSEARAGGQPQHF. As DNA, the CDR3 is TGTGCCAGCAGTGAAGCGCGGGCGGGGGGCCAGCCCCAGCATTTT. The J gene is TRBJ1-5, the V gene TRBV2; TRBD1 might be the D (6 bases). Germline CDR1 and CDR2: SNHLY and FYNNEI. This CDR3 has 15 residues. Between the trimmed V and J ends, which lost 0 bases and 7 bases, there was a span of 13 bases.

DNA of the CDR3: TGCGCCAGCAGTCACCCCGCAAAGGGCGGTCAGCCCCAGCATTTT. Encoded protein: CASSHPAKGGQPQHF. The chain links TRBV23-1 to TRBJ1-5; D ambiguous. TRBV23-1 falls under the ORF class, with uncertain function. Trimming pared 3 bases from V and 6 bases from J, leaving 15 bases between. The length of the CDR3 is 15 residues.

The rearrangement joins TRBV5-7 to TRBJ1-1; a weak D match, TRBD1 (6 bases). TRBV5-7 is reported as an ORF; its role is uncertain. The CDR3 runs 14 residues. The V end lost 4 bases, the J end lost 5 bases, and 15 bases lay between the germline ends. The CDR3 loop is CASSESGVLTEAFF. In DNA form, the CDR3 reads TGTGCCAGCAGCGAGTCAGGGGTTTTGACTGAAGCTTTCTTT.

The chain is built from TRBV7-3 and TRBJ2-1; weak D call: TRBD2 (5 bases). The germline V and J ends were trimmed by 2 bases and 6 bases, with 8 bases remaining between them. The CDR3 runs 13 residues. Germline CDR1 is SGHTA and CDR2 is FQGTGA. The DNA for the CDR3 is TGTGCCAGCAGCTTAGGAGGTTTCAATGAGCAGTTCTTC. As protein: CASSLGGFNEQFF.